This T cell receptor (beta chain) was recovered during a study of blood T cell repertoires in COVID-19 (dated by TCRdb to 2020 to 2021). Background for the entire study: Collaborator samples came from the United States, Italy and Spain and covered acute and convalescent phases of COVID-19. The repertoires were made available in a free public database intended to serve as a resource for research on the immune response to SARS-CoV-2. Subjects who had been exposed to COVID-19, were actively infected with it, or had recovered from it provided the deeply sampled blood TCRbeta repertoires that made up the dataset. A de-identified subject ID, COVID-19 status, age in years and sex were almost always included in the sample metadata. Samples came from the ongoing ImmuneRACE study (first 160 participants) plus 1,254 subjects from 6 global collaborators. Where available, HLA class I and class II types were taken from metadata supplied by the sample provider and were not determined by assay-based typing. The material from the prospective study consisted of cDNA or gDNA derived from T cells, B-cell-depleted T cells, or PBMCs.

TCRbeta CDR3 regions were amplified from genomic DNA by means of the immunoSEQ Assay, a bias-controlled multiplex PCR. Processing in the source paper ran as follows. Within the assay, amplification of reference gene primers was used to estimate how many nucleated cells each sample contained. To quantify the absolute abundance of each unique TCRbeta CDR3 rearrangement, sequence reads were collapsed and filtered. For each sample, productive Simpson clonality was calculated by taking the square root of Simpson's diversity index across productive rearrangements. This is the immuneACCESS table as TCRdb keeps it, with only in-frame sequences that have V and J called. A part of the clones is gone; compared with another copy, unresolved V genes explain less than half, and the rest is unexplained. V and J calls and clone size are copied from that table; D and trimming were computed from the DNA. Within this sample are roughly 380,000 clones, with roughly 87% of them counted one time only. The ten largest clones capture approximately 3.1% of the sample.

Participants in the prospective study were enrolled through a virtual design, were aged about 18 to 100 years, and lived in approximately 25 United States geographic areas. In the prospective study, participants were assigned to cohorts based on the clinical history participants reported in a screening survey and a study questionnaire. Recovered participants in ImmuneRACE Cohort 3 were defined by two consecutive negative NP/OP PCR tests, clearance by a healthcare professional, or resolution of symptoms. Mobile phlebotomists in the prospective study collected whole blood, serum and a nasopharyngeal or oropharyngeal swab from every participant. Prospective study participants could optionally give additional blood draws and questionnaires over a roughly two-month period. Before DNA extraction, blood samples from the prospective study were shipped at room temperature or frozen. Broad study findings and their caveats: The quantity of clinical and demographic metadata differed by source and by participant and was supplied without curation.

Of note for this clone: The antigen it binds to is not known. No base quality information exists; no much larger clone differs at one position.

Sequences were obtained from PBMCs or T cells enriched from blood (not recorded which). The sequence derives from a woman younger than 45 who had recovered from COVID-19.

The DNA sequence follows: TGTGCCAGCAGCGTAGCGGGGGAGGGCACTGAAGCTTTCTTT. It is translated as CASSVAGEGTEAFF. The V and J segments used are TRBV9 and TRBJ1-1; matching of 5 bases hints at TRBD1 as the D gene. V is shortened by 0 bases, J by 4 bases, and the region joining them spans 10 bases. The CDR3, cysteine through phenylalanine, is 14 amino acids long. The only DNA kept is the CDR3, 42 bases in frame from the first base. Taken from the germline V gene, the CDR1 and CDR2 loops are SGDLS and YYNGEE.